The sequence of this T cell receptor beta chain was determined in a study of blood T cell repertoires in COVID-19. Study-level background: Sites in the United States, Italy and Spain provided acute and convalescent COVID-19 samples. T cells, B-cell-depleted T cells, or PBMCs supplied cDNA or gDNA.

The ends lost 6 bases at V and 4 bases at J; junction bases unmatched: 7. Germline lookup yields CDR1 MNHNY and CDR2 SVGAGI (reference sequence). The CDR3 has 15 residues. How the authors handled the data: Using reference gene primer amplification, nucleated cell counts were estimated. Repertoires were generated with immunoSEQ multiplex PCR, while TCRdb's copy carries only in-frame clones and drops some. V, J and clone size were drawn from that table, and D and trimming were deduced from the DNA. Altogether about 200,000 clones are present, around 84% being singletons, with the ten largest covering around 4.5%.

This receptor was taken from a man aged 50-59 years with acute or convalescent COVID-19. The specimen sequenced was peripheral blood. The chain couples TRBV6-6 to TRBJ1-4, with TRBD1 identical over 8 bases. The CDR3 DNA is TGTGCCAGCAGCCCGGGACAGGTCCTTAATGAAAAACTGTTTTTT. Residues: CASSPGQVLNEKLFF.